These 12 T cell receptor beta chains were all obtained from the same sample, sequenced in a study of quantifying T cell responses using KT2 cells. Study in general: TCR alpha and beta constant-region primers primed reverse transcription of RNA.

A single-stranded UMI oligo with SP2 sequence was ligated to cDNA 3' ends. The first PCR ran roughly 4 cycles with an equimolar RC1.1 and RC1.2 beta primer mix. MiXCR was run by TCRdb on the UMI-ligation and nested PCR reads, yielding one entry per CDR3 protein. Among 60,000 or so distinct CDR3 sequences listed, 12% were seen once. Material for sequencing was PBMCs spiked with cells of the T cell clone KT2. The receptor set was obtained from a human donor.

The rearrangement uses TRBV15 and TRBJ1-4; D is unresolved. Germline V CDR1 and CDR2: LNHNV, YYDKDF (reference sequence). Between the trimmed V and J ends, which lost 0 bases and 5 bases, there was a span of 10 bases. The CDR3 length is 15 residues. DNA of the CDR3: TGTGCCACCAGCAGAGATCCCTCTTCCAATGAAAAACTGTTTTTT. Translated, it gives CATSRDPSSNEKLFF.

This clonotype has a count of ten or more. V gene TRBV7-2 combines with J gene TRBJ2-3, with 10 bases that match TRBD2. J was trimmed by 5 bases and V by 3 bases; bases with no gene match: 2. The CDR3 covers 14 residues. CDR1 is SGHTA, CDR2 FQGNSA, per germline. The CDR3 loop reads CASSLASGRDTQYF. In DNA, the CDR3 is TGTGCCAGCAGCTTGGCTAGCGGGAGAGATACGCAGTATTTT.

This clonotype was counted between two and nine times. This chain links TRBV20-1 with TRBJ2-2, with D maybe TRBD1 (6 bases). Trimming cost V 0 bases and J 8 bases, with 10 bases left between them. In germline, CDR1 is DFQATT, CDR2 SNEGSKA (reference sequence). The CDR3 spans 13 residues. Here the CDR3 reads CSARDMGAGELFF. The CDR3 nucleotides are TGCAGTGCTAGAGATATGGGGGCAGGGGAGCTGTTTTTT.

In DNA, the CDR3 is TGTGCCAGCAGCTTAAACAGGGTCTACGAGCAGTACTTC. It encodes CASSLNRVYEQYF. The rearrangement joins TRBV7-2 to TRBJ2-7; tentative D call: TRBD1 (6 bases). Germline CDR1 and CDR2: SGHTA and FQGNSA. Trimming removed 2 bases at V and 3 bases at J, with 8 bases between. The CDR3 length is 13 residues.

This clonotype has a handful of counts. This rearrangement joins TRBV12-3 or TRBV12-4 to TRBJ1-1; maybe TRBD1 (6 bases). The CDR3 is 16 amino acids. V was shortened by 5 bases and J by 1 base, with 17 bases between the two germline ends. CDR3 coding DNA: TGTGCCAGCAGTCCTTTCAATACAGGGCCGAACACTGAAGCTTTCTTT. Protein product: CASSPFNTGPNTEAFF.

This clonotype came up a few times. The chain has TRBV12-3 or TRBV12-4 and TRBJ1-4, with D possibly TRBD1 on 5 matching bases. The CDR3 covers 15 residues. V shed 3 bases and J shed 8 bases, with 16 bases lying between them. DNA of the CDR3: TGTGCCAGCAGTTTGGGACTAGGGAAAGGGGAAAAACTGTTTTTT. Translated, it gives CASSLGLGKGEKLFF.

This clonotype was seen a handful of times. An end of the junction does not agree with germline; a read error may underlie this. The V gene is TRBV19, the J gene TRBJ1-1, with 9 nucleotides matching TRBD1. CDR1 and CDR2 (germline): LNHDA, SQIVND (reference sequence). The CDR3 length is 15 residues. In nucleotides, the CDR3 is TGTGCCAGTAGTAAGAAGACAGGGGGGAACCCTGAAGCTTTCTTT. It specifies CASSKKTGGNPEAFF.

J is TRBJ2-1 and V is TRBV7-2, with 9 bases that match TRBD2. CDR3 length: 17 residues. The germline CDR1 and CDR2 sequences are SGHTA and FQGNSA. V shed 0 bases and J 3 bases; nucleotides not matched to a gene: 6. The CDR3: CASSLAAGRGGYNEQFF. CDR3 sequence (DNA): TGTGCCAGCAGCTTAGCGGCCGGGCGGGGGGGCTACAATGAGCAGTTCTTC.

This clonotype was counted between two and nine times. The rearrangement uses TRBV6-5 and TRBJ1-5, with D tentatively TRBD1 (6 bases). V lost 6 bases, J lost 3 bases, and 15 bases lay in between. Germline V lookup: CDR1 MNHEY, CDR2 SVGAGI. This CDR3 is built from 15 residues. CDR3 in DNA: TGTGCCAGCAGGCTTACAGGGCGCGACAATCAGCCCCAGCATTTT. It yields the protein CASRLTGRDNQPQHF.

In DNA, the CDR3 is TGTGCCAGCAGCCAAGAGGGCGCAGGGGGTGAGGAAAAACTGTTTTTT. Residues: CASSQEGAGGEEKLFF. The rearrangement joins TRBV4-2 to TRBJ1-4; 7 nucleotides align to TRBD1. CDR1 and CDR2 from the germline V gene are LGHNA and YNFKEQ. V dropped 0 bases and J dropped 8; count of bases not matched to a gene: 9. CDR3 length: 16 residues.

The rearrangement links TRBV27 to TRBJ2-1; 10 nucleotides match TRBD2. The CDR3 has 19 amino acids. Germline CDR1 MNHEY, CDR2 SMNVEV (reference sequence). J gave up 0 bases and V 8 bases, and 16 bases lay outside the gene matches. The CDR3 DNA reads as TGTGCCAGCCGTACAAACACAGTGGCTAGCGGGGGCTCCTACAATGAGCAGTTCTTC. Protein: CASRTNTVASGGSYNEQFF.

This clonotype was observed a few times. The V call is TRBV12-3 or TRBV12-4, the J call TRBJ2-1; 7 nucleotides line up with TRBD2. V lost 3 bases, J lost 5 bases, and 16 bases stayed unmatched. This CDR3 is 18 amino acids long. The CDR3, as DNA: TGTGCCAGCAGTTTTGTGCTGTTGCGGGAGAGCGCTCACAATGAGCAGTTCTTC. Its translation is CASSFVLLRESAHNEQFF.